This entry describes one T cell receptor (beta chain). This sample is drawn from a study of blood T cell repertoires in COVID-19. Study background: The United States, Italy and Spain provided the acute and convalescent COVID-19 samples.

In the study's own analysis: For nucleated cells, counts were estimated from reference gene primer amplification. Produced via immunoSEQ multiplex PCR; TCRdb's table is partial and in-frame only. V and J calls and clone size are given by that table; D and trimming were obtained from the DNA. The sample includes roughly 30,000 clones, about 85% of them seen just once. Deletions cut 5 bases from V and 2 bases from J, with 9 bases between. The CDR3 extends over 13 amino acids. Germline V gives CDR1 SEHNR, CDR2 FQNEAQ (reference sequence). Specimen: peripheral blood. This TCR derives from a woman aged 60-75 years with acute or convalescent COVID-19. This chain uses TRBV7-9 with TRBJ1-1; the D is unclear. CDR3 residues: CASSPRVNTEAFF. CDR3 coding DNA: TGTGCCAGCAGCCCGCGGGTTAACACTGAAGCTTTCTTT.